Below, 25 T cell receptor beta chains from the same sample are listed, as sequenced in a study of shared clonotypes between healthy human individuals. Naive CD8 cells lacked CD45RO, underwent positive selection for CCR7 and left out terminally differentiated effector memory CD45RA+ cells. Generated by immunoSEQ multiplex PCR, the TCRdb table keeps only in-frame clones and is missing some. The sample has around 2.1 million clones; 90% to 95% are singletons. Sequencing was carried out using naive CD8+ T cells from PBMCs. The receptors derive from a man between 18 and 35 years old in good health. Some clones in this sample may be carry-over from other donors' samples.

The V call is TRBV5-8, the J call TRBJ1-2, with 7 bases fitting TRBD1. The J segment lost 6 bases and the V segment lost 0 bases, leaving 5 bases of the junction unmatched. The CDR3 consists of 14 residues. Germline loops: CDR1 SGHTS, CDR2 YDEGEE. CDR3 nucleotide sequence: TGTGCCAGCAGCTTGGTAACAGGGGAAGATGGCTACACCTTC. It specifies CASSLVTGEDGYTF. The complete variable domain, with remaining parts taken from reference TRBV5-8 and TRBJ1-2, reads EAGVTQSPTHLIKTRGQQATLRCSPISGHTSVYWYQQALGLGLQFLLWYDEGEERNRGNFPPRFSGRQFPNYSSELNVNALELEDSALYLCASSLVTGEDGYTFGSGTRLTVV.

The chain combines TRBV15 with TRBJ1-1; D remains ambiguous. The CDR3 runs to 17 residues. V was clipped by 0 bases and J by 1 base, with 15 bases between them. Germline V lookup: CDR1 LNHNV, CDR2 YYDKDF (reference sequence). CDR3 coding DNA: TGTGCCACCAGCAGAGATAGGGAAAACTTGGGGAACACTGAAGCTTTCTTT. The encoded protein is CATSRDRENLGNTEAFF.

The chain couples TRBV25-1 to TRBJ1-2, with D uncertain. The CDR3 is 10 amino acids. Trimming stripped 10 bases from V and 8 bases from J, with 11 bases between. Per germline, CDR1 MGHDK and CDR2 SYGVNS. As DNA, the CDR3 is TGTGCCACCCTCGGGGTCGGCTACACCTTC. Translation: CATLGVGYTF.

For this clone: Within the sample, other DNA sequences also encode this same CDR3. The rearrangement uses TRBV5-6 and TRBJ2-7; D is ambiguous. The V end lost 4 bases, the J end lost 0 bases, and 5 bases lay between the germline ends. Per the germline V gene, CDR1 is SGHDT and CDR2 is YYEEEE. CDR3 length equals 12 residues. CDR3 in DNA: TGTGCCAGCAGCCTGAACTCCTACGAGCAGTACTTC. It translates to CASSLNSYEQYF.

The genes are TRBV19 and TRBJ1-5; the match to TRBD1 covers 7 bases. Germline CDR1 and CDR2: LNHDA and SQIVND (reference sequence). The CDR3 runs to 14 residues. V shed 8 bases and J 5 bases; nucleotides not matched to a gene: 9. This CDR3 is CASGRQGGDQPQHF. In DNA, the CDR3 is TGTGCCAGTGGGCGACAGGGAGGAGATCAGCCCCAGCATTTT.

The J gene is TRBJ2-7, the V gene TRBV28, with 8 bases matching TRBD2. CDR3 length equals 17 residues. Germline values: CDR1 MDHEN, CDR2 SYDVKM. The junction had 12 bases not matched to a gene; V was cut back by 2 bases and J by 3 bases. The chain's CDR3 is CASSLLLAASGFYEQYF. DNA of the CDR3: TGTGCCAGCAGTTTACTTTTAGCGGCTAGCGGGTTCTACGAGCAGTACTTC.

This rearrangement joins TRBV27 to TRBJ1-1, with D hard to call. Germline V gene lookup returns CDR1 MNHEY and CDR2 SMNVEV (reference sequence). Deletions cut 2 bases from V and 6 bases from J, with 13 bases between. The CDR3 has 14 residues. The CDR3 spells CASSLNSLPAEAFF. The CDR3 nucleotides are TGTGCCAGCAGTTTAAATTCCCTACCCGCTGAAGCTTTCTTT.

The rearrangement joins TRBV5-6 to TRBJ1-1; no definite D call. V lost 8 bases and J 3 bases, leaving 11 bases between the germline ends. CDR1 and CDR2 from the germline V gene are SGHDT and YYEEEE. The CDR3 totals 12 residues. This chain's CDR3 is CASTVGDTEAFF. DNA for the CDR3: TGTGCCAGTACCGTCGGAGACACTGAAGCTTTCTTT. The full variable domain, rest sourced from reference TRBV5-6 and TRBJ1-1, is DAGVTQSPTHLIKTRGQQVTLRCSPKSGHDTVSWYQQALGQGPQFIFQYYEEEERQRGNFPDRFSGHQFPNYSSELNVNALLLGDSALYLCASTVGDTEAFFGQGTRLTVV.

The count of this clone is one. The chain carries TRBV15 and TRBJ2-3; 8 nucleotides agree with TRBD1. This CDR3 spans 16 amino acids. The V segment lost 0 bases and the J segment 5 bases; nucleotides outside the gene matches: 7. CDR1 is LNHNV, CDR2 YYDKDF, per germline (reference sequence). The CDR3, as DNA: TGTGCCACCAGCAGAGATGACACAGGGGGTTTAGATACGCAGTATTTT. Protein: CATSRDDTGGLDTQYF.

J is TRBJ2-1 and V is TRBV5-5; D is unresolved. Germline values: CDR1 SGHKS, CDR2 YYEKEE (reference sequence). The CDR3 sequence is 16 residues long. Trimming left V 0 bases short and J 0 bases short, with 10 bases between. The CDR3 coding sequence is TGTGCCAGCAGCTTGGCATTACTACCCTCCTACAATGAGCAGTTCTTC. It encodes CASSLALLPSYNEQFF.

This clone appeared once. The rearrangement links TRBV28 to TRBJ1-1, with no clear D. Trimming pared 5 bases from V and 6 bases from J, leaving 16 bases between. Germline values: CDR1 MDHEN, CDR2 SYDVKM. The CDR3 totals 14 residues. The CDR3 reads CASSIHRGVAEAFF. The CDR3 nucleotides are TGTGCCAGCAGTATCCACCGTGGGGTCGCTGAAGCTTTCTTT.

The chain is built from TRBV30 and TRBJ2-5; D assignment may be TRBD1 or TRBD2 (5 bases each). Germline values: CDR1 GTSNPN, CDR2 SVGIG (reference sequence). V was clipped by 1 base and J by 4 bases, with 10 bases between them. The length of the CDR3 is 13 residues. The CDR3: CAWSGDLPETQYF. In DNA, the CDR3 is TGTGCCTGGAGTGGGGACCTTCCAGAGACCCAGTACTTC. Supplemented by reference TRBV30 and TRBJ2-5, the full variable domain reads SQTIHQWPATLVQPVGSPLSLECTVEGTSNPNLYWYRQAAGRGLQLLFYSVGIGQISSEVPQNLSASRPQDRQFILSSKKLLLSDSGFYLCAWSGDLPETQYFGPGTRLLVL.

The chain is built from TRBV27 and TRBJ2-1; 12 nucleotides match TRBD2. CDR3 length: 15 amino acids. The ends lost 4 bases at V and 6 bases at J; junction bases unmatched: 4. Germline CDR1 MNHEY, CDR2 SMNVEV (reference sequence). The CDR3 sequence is CASSSRTSGANEQFF. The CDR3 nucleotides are TGTGCCAGCAGTTCAAGGACTAGCGGGGCCAATGAGCAGTTCTTC.

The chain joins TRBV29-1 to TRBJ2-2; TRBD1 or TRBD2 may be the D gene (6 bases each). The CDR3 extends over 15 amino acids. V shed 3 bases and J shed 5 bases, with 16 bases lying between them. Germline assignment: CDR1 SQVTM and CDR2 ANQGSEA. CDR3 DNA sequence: TGCAGCGTTGAGGTCCGGGGGCTAGGGACCGGGGAGCTGTTTTTT. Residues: CSVEVRGLGTGELFF.

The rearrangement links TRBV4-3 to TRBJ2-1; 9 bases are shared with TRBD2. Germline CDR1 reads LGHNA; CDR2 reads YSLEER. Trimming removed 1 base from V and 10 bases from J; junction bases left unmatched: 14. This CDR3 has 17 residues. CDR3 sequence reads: CASSQAEGVAGEGEQFF. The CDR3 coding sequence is TGCGCCAGCAGCCAAGCAGAAGGAGTAGCGGGAGAGGGAGAGCAGTTCTTC.

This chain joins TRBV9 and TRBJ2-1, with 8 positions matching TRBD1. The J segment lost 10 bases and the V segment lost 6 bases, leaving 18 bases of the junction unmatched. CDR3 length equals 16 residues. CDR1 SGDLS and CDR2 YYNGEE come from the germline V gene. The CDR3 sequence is CASTPSPGTGTMEQFF. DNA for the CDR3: TGTGCCAGCACGCCTTCTCCGGGGACAGGTACAATGGAGCAGTTCTTC.

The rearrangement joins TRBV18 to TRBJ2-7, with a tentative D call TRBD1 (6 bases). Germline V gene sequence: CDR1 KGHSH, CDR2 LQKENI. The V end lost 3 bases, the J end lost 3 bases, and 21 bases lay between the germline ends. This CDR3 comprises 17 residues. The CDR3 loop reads CASSPENRVRYYYEQYF. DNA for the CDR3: TGTGCCAGCTCACCTGAAAACAGGGTCCGTTACTACTACGAGCAGTACTTC.

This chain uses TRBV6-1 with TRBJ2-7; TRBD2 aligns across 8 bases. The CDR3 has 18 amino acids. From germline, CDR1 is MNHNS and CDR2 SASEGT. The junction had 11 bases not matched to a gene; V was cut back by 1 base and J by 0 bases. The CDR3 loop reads CASSEVVNSGKSSYEQYF. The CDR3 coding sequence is TGTGCCAGCAGTGAAGTGGTAAATAGCGGGAAGAGCTCCTACGAGCAGTACTTC.

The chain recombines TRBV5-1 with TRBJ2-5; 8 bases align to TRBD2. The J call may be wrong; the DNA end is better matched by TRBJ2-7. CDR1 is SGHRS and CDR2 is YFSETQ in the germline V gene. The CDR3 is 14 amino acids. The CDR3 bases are TGCGCCAGCGGCCTTGGGAGCGGGAGTTACGAGCAGTACTTC. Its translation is CASGLGSGSYEQYF.

CDR3 coding DNA: TGTGCCAGCAGTGTTAGGGGGGAAAGTCAGCCCCAGCATTTT. It encodes CASSVRGESQPQHF. V usage is TRBV6-1 and J usage is TRBJ1-5; D might be TRBD1 (6 bases). The V end was cut by 4 bases, the J end by 6 bases, with 13 bases between. Germline CDR1 and CDR2: MNHNS and SASEGT. The CDR3 totals 14 residues.

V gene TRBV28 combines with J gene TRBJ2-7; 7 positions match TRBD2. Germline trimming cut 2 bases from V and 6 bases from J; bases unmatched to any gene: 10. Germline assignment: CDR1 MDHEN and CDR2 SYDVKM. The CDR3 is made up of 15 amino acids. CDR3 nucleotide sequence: TGTGCCAGCAGTTTAATGGGGGAGGGCCGAGCCGAGCAGTACTTC. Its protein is CASSLMGEGRAEQYF.

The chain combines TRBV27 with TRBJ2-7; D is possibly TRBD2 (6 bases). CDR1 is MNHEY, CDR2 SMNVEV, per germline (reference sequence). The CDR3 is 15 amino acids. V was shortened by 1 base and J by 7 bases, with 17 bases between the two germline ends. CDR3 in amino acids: CASSLLLTPAGEQYF. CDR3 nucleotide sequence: TGTGCCAGCAGTTTATTACTAACACCTGCGGGGGAGCAGTACTTC.

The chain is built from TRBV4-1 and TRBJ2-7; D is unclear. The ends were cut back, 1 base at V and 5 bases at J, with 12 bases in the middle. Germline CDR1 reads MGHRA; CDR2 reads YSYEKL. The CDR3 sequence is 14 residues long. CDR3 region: CASSQVEPSDEQYF. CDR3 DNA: TGCGCCAGCAGCCAAGTGGAGCCTTCGGACGAGCAGTACTTC.

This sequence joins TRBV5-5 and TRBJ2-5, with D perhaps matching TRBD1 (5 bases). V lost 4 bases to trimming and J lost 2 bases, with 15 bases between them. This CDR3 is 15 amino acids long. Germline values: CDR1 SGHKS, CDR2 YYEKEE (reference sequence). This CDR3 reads CASSPNGAGQETQYF. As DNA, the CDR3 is TGTGCCAGCAGCCCAAATGGGGCAGGTCAAGAGACCCAGTACTTC.

This CDR3 is CASSPNRGEQYF. The CDR3 DNA follows: TGTGCCAGCTCACCGAACAGGGGCGAGCAGTACTTC. This sequence joins TRBV18 and TRBJ2-7, with TRBD1 matching over 7 bases. This CDR3 has 12 amino acids. Unmatched junction bases numbered 2, after V lost 3 bases and J lost 6 bases. Germline values: CDR1 KGHSH, CDR2 LQKENI.